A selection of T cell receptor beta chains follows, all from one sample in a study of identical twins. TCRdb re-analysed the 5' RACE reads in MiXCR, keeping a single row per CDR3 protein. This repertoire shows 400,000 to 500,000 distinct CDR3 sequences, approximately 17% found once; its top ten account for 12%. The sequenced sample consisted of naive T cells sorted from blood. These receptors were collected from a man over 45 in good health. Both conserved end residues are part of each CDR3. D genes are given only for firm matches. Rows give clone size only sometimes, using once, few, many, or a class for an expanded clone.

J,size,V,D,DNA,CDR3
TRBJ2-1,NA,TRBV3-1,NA,TGTGCCAGCAGCACTAGTTTTAGTGGTAATGAGCAGTTCTTC,CASSTSFSGNEQFF
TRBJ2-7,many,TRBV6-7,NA,TGTGCCAGCAGTTACTCCTACCGGACCTACGAGCAGTACTTC,CASSYSYRTYEQYF
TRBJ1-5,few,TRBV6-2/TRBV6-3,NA,TGTGCCAGCAGTTACGTCGGACAGAGCAATCAGCCCCAGCATTTT,CASSYVGQSNQPQHF
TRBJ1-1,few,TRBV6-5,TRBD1,TGTGCCACCAGATACGGACAGGGAAGTTCAGATGAAGCTTTCTTT,CATRYGQGSSDEAFF
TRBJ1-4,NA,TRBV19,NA,TGTGCCAGCGGGTGGTCTGCAACTAATGAAAAACTGTTTTTT,CASGWSATNEKLFF
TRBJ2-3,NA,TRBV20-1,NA,TGCAGTGCTAGAGATTCGGGCTACTGGGGGACCACAGATACGCAGTATTTT,CSARDSGYWGTTDTQYF
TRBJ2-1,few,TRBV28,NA,TGTGCCAGCAGTTTTCAAGGCGGGGTTCGTTCCTCCTACAATGAGCAGTTCTTC,CASSFQGGVRSSYNEQFF
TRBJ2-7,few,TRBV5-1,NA,TGCGCCAGCAGCTTGGTGGGTTTTAGCCCCCACGAGCAGTACTTC,CASSLVGFSPHEQYF
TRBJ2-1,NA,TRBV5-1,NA,TGCGCCAGCACGGGAGAATCTGGAAATGAGCAGTTCTTC,CASTGESGNEQFF
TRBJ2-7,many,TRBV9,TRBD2,TGTGCCAGCAGCTCGACTAGCGGGAGGGCCCTATTCGAGCAGTACTTC,CASSSTSGRALFEQYF
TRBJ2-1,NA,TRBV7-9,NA,TGTGCCAGCAGCTTATTGTGGACTACCTCCTACAATGAGCAGTTCTTC,CASSLLWTTSYNEQFF
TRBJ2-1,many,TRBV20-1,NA,TGCAGCGCGCTAGCGTGGGACAATGAGCAGTTCTTC,CSALAWDNEQFF
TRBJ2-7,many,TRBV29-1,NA,TGCAGCGTCGCGACAGGATCGGCCGAGCAGTACTTC,CSVATGSAEQYF
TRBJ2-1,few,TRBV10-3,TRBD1,TGTGCCATCAGTGAGAGGCAGGGGGAATACAATGAGCAGTTCTTC,CAISERQGEYNEQFF
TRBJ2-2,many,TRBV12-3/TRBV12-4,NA,TGTGCCAGCAGTTTCGGGACTTCCACCGGGGAGCTGTTTTTT,CASSFGTSTGELFF
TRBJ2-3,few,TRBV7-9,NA,TGTGCCAGCAGGGGGGGAGATACGCAGTATTTT,CASRGGDTQYF
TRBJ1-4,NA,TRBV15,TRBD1,TGTGCCACCAGCAGTGACAGGGGGGCGGTGACAAGTGAAAAACTGTTTTTT,CATSSDRGAVTSEKLFF
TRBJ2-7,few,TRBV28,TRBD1,TGTGCCAGCAGTTTAAGGCAGGGGGCCTCCTACGAGCAGTACTTC,CASSLRQGASYEQYF
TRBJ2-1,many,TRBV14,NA,TGTGCCAGCAGCCAGGGTAGTTCCTACAATGAGCAGTTCTTC,CASSQGSSYNEQFF
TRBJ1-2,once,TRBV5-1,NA,TGCGCCAGCAGCCTACCGGAGGGGGGGTATGGCTACACCTTC,CASSLPEGGYGYTF
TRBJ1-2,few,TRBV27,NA,TGTGCCAGCAGCCCCCTCGGGAAGGACTATGGCTACACCTTC,CASSPLGKDYGYTF
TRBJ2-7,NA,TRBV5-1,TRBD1,TGCGCCAGCAGCTTGGCCGTGAGAGGTGGAAACAGGGGCGCCTACGAGCAGTACTTC,CASSLAVRGGNRGAYEQYF
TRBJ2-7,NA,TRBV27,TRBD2,TGTGCCAGCAGTCCTTTAGCGGGGGGGGGCTACGAGCAGTACTTC,CASSPLAGGGYEQYF
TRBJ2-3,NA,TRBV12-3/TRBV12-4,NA,TGTGCCAGCCTTAGGGCCGGGGCAGATACGCAGTATTTT,CASLRAGADTQYF
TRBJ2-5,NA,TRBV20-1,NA,TGCAGTGCTCCTTTGGTCCAAGAGACCCAGTACTTC,CSAPLVQETQYF
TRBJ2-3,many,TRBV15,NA,TGTGCCACCAGCAGAGATCTTAGGCGGAGCACAGATACGCAGTATTTT,CATSRDLRRSTDTQYF
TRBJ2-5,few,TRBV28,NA,TGTGCCAGCAGTTTAGAATTGGGTGTGGCAGAGCACCCTCAAGAGACCCAGTACTTC,CASSLELGVAEHPQETQYF
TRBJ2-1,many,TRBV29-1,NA,TGCAGCGTCGCTAGGAAACTCGACTACAATGAGCAGTTCTTC,CSVARKLDYNEQFF
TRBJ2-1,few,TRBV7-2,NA,TGTGCCAGCAGCTTCCAACGGGGGCCCTACAATGAGCAGTTCTTC,CASSFQRGPYNEQFF
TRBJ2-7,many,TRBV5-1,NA,TGCGCCAGCAGCTTGGCCGATGGTAGTATTGACGAGCAGTACTTC,CASSLADGSIDEQYF
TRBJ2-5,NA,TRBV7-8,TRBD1,TGTGCCAGCAGCTTGGGACAGGCGGGGACCCAGTACTTC,CASSLGQAGTQYF
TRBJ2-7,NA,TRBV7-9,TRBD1,TGTGCCAGCAGTCCGACAGGGCGCGAGCAGTACTTC,CASSPTGREQYF
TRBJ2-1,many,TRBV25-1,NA,TGTGCCAGCAGTGTATCTAACAATGAGCAGTTCTTC,CASSVSNNEQFF
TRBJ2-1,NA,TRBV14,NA,TGTGCCAGCAGCCAAGCAGCAAGGGGCGGTGAGCAGTTCTTC,CASSQAARGGEQFF
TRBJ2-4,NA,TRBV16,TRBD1,TGTGCCAGCAGCCCTTCGACAGGGGGGAACATTCAGTACTTC,CASSPSTGGNIQYF
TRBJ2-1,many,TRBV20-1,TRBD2,TGCAGTGCTATAACGACTAGCGGGGGGTCCAATGAGCAGTTCTTC,CSAITTSGGSNEQFF
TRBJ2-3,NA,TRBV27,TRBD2,TGTGCCAGCAGTCCCCCTGGGGTAGCGGGAGACACAGATACGCAGTATTTT,CASSPPGVAGDTDTQYF
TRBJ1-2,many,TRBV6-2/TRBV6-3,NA,TGTGCCAGCAGCCGCCCGGACTCAAACTATGGCTACACCTTC,CASSRPDSNYGYTF
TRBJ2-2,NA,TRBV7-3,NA,TGTGCCAGCAGCCCCGGCGGGCGCCTTACCGGGGAGCTGTTTTTT,CASSPGGRLTGELFF
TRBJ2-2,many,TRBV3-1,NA,TGTGCCAGCAGCCAAGCTGGGGGCGGCACCGGGGAGCTGTTTTTT,CASSQAGGGTGELFF